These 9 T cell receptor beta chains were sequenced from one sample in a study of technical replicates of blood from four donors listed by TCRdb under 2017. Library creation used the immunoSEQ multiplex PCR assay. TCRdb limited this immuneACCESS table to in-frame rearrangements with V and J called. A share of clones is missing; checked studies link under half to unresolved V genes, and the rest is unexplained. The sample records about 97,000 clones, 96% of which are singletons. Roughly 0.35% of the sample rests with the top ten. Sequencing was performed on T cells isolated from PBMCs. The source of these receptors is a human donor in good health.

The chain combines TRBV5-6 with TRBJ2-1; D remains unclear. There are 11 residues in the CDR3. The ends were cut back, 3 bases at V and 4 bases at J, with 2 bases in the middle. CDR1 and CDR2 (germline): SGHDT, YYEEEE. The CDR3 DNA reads TGTGCCAGCAGCTCGTACAATGAGCAGTTCTTC. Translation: CASSSYNEQFF.

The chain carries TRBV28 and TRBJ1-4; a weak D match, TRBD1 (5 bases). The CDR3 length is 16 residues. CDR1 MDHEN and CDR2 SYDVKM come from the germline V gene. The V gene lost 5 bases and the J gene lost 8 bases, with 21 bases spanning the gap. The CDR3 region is CASSAPGDGEGEKLFF. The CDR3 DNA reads TGTGCCAGCAGTGCCCCCGGGGATGGGGAGGGGGAAAAACTGTTTTTT.

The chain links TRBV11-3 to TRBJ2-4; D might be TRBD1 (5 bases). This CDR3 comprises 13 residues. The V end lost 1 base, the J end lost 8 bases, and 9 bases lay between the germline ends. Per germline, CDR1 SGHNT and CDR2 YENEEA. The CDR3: CASSLVGADIQYF. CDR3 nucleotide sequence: TGTGCCAGCAGCTTAGTAGGGGCGGACATTCAGTACTTC.

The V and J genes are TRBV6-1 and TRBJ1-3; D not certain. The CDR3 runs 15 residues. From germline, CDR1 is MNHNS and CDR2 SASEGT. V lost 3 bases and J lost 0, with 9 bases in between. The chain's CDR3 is CASSEGSFSGNTIYF. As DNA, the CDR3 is TGTGCCAGCAGTGAGGGCAGCTTCTCTGGAAACACCATATATTTT.

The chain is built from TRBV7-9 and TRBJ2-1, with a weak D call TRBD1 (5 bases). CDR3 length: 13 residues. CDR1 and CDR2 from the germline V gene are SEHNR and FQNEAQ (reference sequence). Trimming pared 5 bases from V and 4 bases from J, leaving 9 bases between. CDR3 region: CASSQRGYNEQFF. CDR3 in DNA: TGTGCCAGCAGCCAAAGGGGTTACAATGAGCAGTTCTTC.

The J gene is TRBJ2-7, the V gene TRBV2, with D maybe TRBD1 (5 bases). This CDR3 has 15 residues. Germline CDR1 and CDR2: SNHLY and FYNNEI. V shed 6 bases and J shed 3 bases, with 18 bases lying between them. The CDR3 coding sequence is TGTGCCAGCAGACAAGGCACAGGTGATTACTACGAGCAGTACTTC. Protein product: CASRQGTGDYYEQYF.

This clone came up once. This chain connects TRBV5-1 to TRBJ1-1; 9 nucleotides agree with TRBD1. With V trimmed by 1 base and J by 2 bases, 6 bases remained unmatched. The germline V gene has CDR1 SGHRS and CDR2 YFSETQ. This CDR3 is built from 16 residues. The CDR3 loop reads CASSLIETGGNTEAFF. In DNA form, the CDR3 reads TGCGCCAGCAGCTTGATTGAGACAGGGGGAAACACTGAAGCTTTCTTT.

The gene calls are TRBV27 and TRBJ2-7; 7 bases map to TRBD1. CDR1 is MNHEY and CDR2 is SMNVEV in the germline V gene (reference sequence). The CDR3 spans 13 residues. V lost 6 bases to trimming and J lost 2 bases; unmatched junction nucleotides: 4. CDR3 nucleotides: TGTGCCAGCAGGAATCAGGGGGCCTACGAGCAGTACTTC. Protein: CASRNQGAYEQYF.

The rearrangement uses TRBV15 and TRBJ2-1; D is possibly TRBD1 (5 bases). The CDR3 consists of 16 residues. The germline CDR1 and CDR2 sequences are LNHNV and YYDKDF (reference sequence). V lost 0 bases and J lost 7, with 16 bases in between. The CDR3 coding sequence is TGTGCCACCAGCAGAGATGTCCAACTCCCAGGGAATGAGCAGTTCTTC. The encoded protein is CATSRDVQLPGNEQFF.